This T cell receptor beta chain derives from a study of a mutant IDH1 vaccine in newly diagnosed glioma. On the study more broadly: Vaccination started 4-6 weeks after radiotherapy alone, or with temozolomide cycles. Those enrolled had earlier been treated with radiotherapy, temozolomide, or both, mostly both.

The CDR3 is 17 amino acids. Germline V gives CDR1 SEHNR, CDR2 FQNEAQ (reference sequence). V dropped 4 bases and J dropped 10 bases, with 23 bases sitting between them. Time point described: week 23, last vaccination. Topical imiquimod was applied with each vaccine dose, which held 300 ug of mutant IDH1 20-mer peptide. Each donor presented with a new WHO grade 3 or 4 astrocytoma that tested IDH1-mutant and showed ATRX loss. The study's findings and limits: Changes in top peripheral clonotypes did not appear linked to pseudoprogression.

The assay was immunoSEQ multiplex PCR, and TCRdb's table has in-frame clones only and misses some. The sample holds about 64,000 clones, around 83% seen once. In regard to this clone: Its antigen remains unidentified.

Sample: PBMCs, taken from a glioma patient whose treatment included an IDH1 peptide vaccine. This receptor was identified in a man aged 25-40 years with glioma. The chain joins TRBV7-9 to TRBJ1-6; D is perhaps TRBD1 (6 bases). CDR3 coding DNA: TGTGCCAGCAGCTCTCCCCCAACGCAGGGGTACGGGTCACCCCTCCACTTT. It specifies CASSSPPTQGYGSPLHF.